The TCR beta chain under discussion was sequenced for a study of cytomegalovirus exposure and HLA in healthy donors. Study results and caveats: A missense variant in DCLRE1C was later tied to TCR beta V- and J-gene trimming. The investigators catalogued 160 or so TCR beta chains as cytomegalovirus-associated. A later analysis reportedly identified an Asian-associated ancestry cluster as carrying fewer N-insertions than the roughly 600-donor mean.

The germline gives CDR1 MDHEN, CDR2 SYDVKM. The CDR3 has 16 residues. The V gene end was trimmed by 9 bases and the J gene end by 0 bases; junction bases not matched to a gene: 10. With 60 Vbeta and 13 Jbeta primers, the PCR was carried out. Produced via immunoSEQ multiplex PCR; TCRdb's table is partial and in-frame only. The sample table sets out about 130,000 clones. Concerning this clone itself: As yet, its antigen is unknown.

Sequencing was performed on PBMCs. The J gene is TRBJ1-4, the V gene TRBV28; 7 bases map to TRBD1. This clonotype was sampled from a man aged 35 to 55 in good health and CMV-seronegative. The CDR3 DNA reads as TGTGCCAGTGCCAGAGTGACAGGGACAACTAATGAAAAACTGTTTTTT. Translating gives CASARVTGTTNEKLFF.